This TCR beta chain is from a study of CD8+CD57+ T cells in acquired aplastic anemia. Study-level background: Sorted CD4+ and CD8+ cells yielded about 3.1 ug of DNA on average. Notes on the study in general: No significant patient-versus-control difference appeared in CD8+ Simpson's diversity.

This clonotype was observed at least ten times. The target antigen is unknown. CDR3 and TCR beta VDJ profiling relied on genomic DNA as the template. TCRdb ran MiXCR on the reads and lists one entry per CDR3 protein. The table shows about 150,000 distinct CDR3 sequences, with more than 35% occurring only once. Germline CDR1 SGDLS, CDR2 YYNGEE. Trimming took 7 bases from V and 3 from J, leaving 8 bases between them. This CDR3 comprises 13 residues. The chain has TRBV9 and TRBJ2-6; D is unresolved. This TCR came from a human donor in good health, serving as a control. Sequencing was carried out using sorted CD4+, CD8+, or CD8+CD57+ T cells (not recorded which) from PBMCs. DNA of the CDR3: TGTGCCAGCTCCCCCGGTGGGGCCAACGTCCTGACTTTC. Translation: CASSPGGANVLTF.